Listed below are T cell receptor beta chains from one sample, sequenced in a study of vaccination effects on CD4 cells after COVID-19. Sequenced by immunoSEQ multiplex PCR; TCRdb stores in-frame clones only, minus some. The sample has 25,000 to 30,000 clones, almost 75% seen once. These receptors are not linked to any known antigen. Sequenced here: CD4+ T cells from PBMCs cultured with HCoV-229E spike peptides, sampled after COVID-19 vaccination. These receptor sequences come from a human donor who received a COVID-19 vaccine. CDR3s include the opening cysteine and the closing phenylalanine or tryptophan. A D gene is named only where the DNA matches it firmly. A row's size may be missing; if present it is once, few, many or a size class.

J gene: TRBJ2-4
V gene: TRBV6-1
clone size: .
D gene: .
CDR3 length: 18
CDR3 protein: CASSVRQAPTLAKNIQYF

J gene: TRBJ2-3
V gene: TRBV3-1/TRBV3-2
clone size: .
D gene: .
CDR3 length: 15
CDR3 protein: CASSQDSQFTDTQYF

J gene: TRBJ1-5
V gene: TRBV19
clone size: .
D gene: TRBD1
CDR3 length: 15
CDR3 protein: CASRLDRVGDQPQHF

J gene: TRBJ1-1
V gene: TRBV19
clone size: .
D gene: TRBD1
CDR3 length: 16
CDR3 protein: CASSTTGTAVGTEAFF

J gene: TRBJ2-2
V gene: TRBV2
clone size: .
D gene: .
CDR3 length: 17
CDR3 protein: CASSEGGYTKNTGELFF

J gene: TRBJ1-2
V gene: TRBV5-6
clone size: .
D gene: TRBD1
CDR3 length: 15
CDR3 protein: CASSPRDRVWRGYTF

J gene: TRBJ2-7
V gene: TRBV7-2
clone size: .
D gene: TRBD1
CDR3 length: 14
CDR3 protein: CASSPRTGGAEQYF

J gene: TRBJ2-7
V gene: TRBV24-1
clone size: .
D gene: TRBD1
CDR3 length: 13
CDR3 protein: CATSDPTGNEQYF

J gene: TRBJ2-1
V gene: TRBV19
clone size: .
D gene: TRBD2
CDR3 length: 15
CDR3 protein: CASTSGTTEYNEQFF

J gene: TRBJ2-7
V gene: TRBV12-5
clone size: .
D gene: .
CDR3 length: 13
CDR3 protein: CASQPDSVYEQYF

J gene: TRBJ2-7
V gene: TRBV6-5
clone size: few
D gene: .
CDR3 length: 14
CDR3 protein: CASSYSIIRAEQYF

J gene: TRBJ2-7
V gene: TRBV28
clone size: once
D gene: .
CDR3 length: 15
CDR3 protein: CASSPPGSFAYEQYF

J gene: TRBJ2-3
V gene: TRBV19
clone size: .
D gene: TRBD2
CDR3 length: 14
CDR3 protein: CASGSGFARDTQYF

J gene: TRBJ1-5
V gene: TRBV5-1
clone size: .
D gene: TRBD1
CDR3 length: 15
CDR3 protein: CASSLGQGGNQPQHF

J gene: TRBJ2-1
V gene: TRBV5-1
clone size: few
D gene: TRBD1
CDR3 length: 16
CDR3 protein: CASSLYPGQGQNEQFF

J gene: TRBJ1-1
V gene: TRBV28
clone size: .
D gene: .
CDR3 length: 13
CDR3 protein: CASSIPGRVEAFF

J gene: TRBJ2-3
V gene: TRBV5-5
clone size: .
D gene: .
CDR3 length: 13
CDR3 protein: CASSLGGSDTQYF

J gene: TRBJ1-2
V gene: TRBV19
clone size: .
D gene: TRBD1
CDR3 length: 13
CDR3 protein: CASSRTGFYGYTF

J gene: TRBJ1-1
V gene: TRBV10-3
clone size: once
D gene: .
CDR3 length: 15
CDR3 protein: CAISEESIMNTEAFF

J gene: TRBJ1-3
V gene: TRBV11-2
clone size: .
D gene: .
CDR3 length: 16
CDR3 protein: CASSLDRGNSGNTIYF

J gene: TRBJ2-2
V gene: TRBV5-1
clone size: .
D gene: .
CDR3 length: 16
CDR3 protein: CASSLSGTPNTGELFF

J gene: TRBJ2-1
V gene: TRBV12-5
clone size: .
D gene: .
CDR3 length: 18
CDR3 protein: CASGLVRVEGPTYNEQFF

J gene: TRBJ2-7
V gene: TRBV25-1
clone size: .
D gene: TRBD1
CDR3 length: 13
CDR3 protein: CASTTGGSYEQYF

J gene: TRBJ2-5
V gene: TRBV3-1/TRBV3-2
clone size: .
D gene: TRBD2
CDR3 length: 17
CDR3 protein: CASSQPSVVAGEETQYF

J gene: TRBJ1-2
V gene: TRBV7-2
clone size: .
D gene: TRBD1
CDR3 length: 14
CDR3 protein: CASSLGDRGLGYTF

J gene: TRBJ2-5
V gene: TRBV7-9
clone size: .
D gene: .
CDR3 length: 14
CDR3 protein: CASSLSTPGETQYF

J gene: TRBJ2-5
V gene: TRBV6-5
clone size: .
D gene: TRBD2
CDR3 length: 16
CDR3 protein: CASSYVGLAGEETQYF

J gene: TRBJ2-1
V gene: TRBV18
clone size: .
D gene: .
CDR3 length: 13
CDR3 protein: CASSPGGYNEQFF

J gene: TRBJ2-7
V gene: TRBV4-1
clone size: .
D gene: .
CDR3 length: 16
CDR3 protein: CASSQDPLGGRYEQYF

J gene: TRBJ1-5
V gene: TRBV28
clone size: .
D gene: .
CDR3 length: 14
CDR3 protein: CASSLGESNQPQHF

J gene: TRBJ2-5
V gene: TRBV6-2/TRBV6-3
clone size: .
D gene: .
CDR3 length: 14
CDR3 protein: CASSYSTNQETQYF

J gene: TRBJ2-7
V gene: TRBV19
clone size: .
D gene: TRBD2
CDR3 length: 15
CDR3 protein: CASTSGLAGTYEQYF

J gene: TRBJ1-5
V gene: TRBV5-6
clone size: .
D gene: .
CDR3 length: 17
CDR3 protein: CASSLAGPWTGNQPQHF

J gene: TRBJ2-1
V gene: TRBV6-4
clone size: .
D gene: TRBD2
CDR3 length: 15
CDR3 protein: CASSGSGGASNEQFF

J gene: TRBJ1-1
V gene: TRBV6-5
clone size: .
D gene: .
CDR3 length: 14
CDR3 protein: CASGGRWTNTEAFF

J gene: TRBJ1-2
V gene: TRBV6-5
clone size: .
D gene: .
CDR3 length: 14
CDR3 protein: CASRRTLTGYGYTF

J gene: TRBJ1-4
V gene: TRBV13
clone size: few
D gene: .
CDR3 length: 16
CDR3 protein: CASSLQAGALNEKLFF

J gene: TRBJ2-5
V gene: TRBV10-3
clone size: .
D gene: TRBD1
CDR3 length: 18
CDR3 protein: CAISDESSGAGGRETQYF

J gene: TRBJ1-5
V gene: TRBV2
clone size: .
D gene: .
CDR3 length: 12
CDR3 protein: CASRGANQPQHF

J gene: TRBJ1-4
V gene: TRBV30
clone size: .
D gene: TRBD1
CDR3 length: 16
CDR3 protein: CAWSLFGAGGQEKLFF

J gene: TRBJ1-4
V gene: TRBV4-1
clone size: .
D gene: .
CDR3 length: 16
CDR3 protein: CASSQVPSDYNEKLFF

J gene: TRBJ2-7
V gene: TRBV5-4
clone size: .
D gene: .
CDR3 length: 14
CDR3 protein: CASSPGEVWGEQYF

J gene: TRBJ1-4
V gene: TRBV2
clone size: few
D gene: .
CDR3 length: 13
CDR3 protein: CASSAGPLEKLFF

J gene: TRBJ1-2
V gene: TRBV6-5
clone size: .
D gene: .
CDR3 length: 15
CDR3 protein: CASSYNRANGDGYTF

J gene: TRBJ1-3
V gene: TRBV6-5
clone size: .
D gene: .
CDR3 length: 13
CDR3 protein: CASRGYSGNTIYF

J gene: TRBJ2-3
V gene: TRBV20-1
clone size: .
D gene: TRBD2
CDR3 length: 14
CDR3 protein: CSASYAGGTDTQYF